This is a list of T cell receptor beta chains from one sample in a study of neurological immune-mediated disorders. Each CDR3 protein is one row after TCRdb ran MiXCR on the 5' RACE reads. The sample lists around 130,000 distinct CDR3 sequences, more than 2.5% seen once, with 1% to 1.5% in the top ten. The source material was PBMCs. The source of these receptors is a woman under 40 with multiple sclerosis. Each CDR3 is given with its conserved first and last residue. D genes are given only for firm matches. Size is stated for part of the rows, as once, few or many counts, or as a class when the clone is expanded.

TRBV20-1	TRBJ1-2	TRBD1	many	TGCAGTGCTCCATCGCAGGGGGCGAATGGCTACACCTTC	CSAPSQGANGYTF
TRBV20-1	TRBJ2-5	-	many	TGCAGTGCTCGGACACCCAGGGGTTTGCGAGAGACCCAGTACTTC	CSARTPRGLRETQYF
TRBV7-2	TRBJ2-2	TRBD2	many	TGTGCCAGCAGCCGTAGCGGGGGCAACACCGGGGAGCTGTTTTTT	CASSRSGGNTGELFF
TRBV20-1	TRBJ2-4	TRBD2	many	TGCAGTGCTAGAGGACCAGGGACTAGCGGGGGTCATCCGGACATTCAGTACTTC	CSARGPGTSGGHPDIQYF
TRBV7-9	TRBJ2-7	-	many	TGTGCCAGCAGCCCCCGGGGCCCCTCGTCCTACGAGCAGTACTTC	CASSPRGPSSYEQYF
TRBV19	TRBJ1-1	-	many	TGTGCCAGTAGTATAGAACCGGGGGACACTGAAGCTTTCTTT	CASSIEPGDTEAFF
TRBV7-9	TRBJ2-5	-	many	TGTGCCAGCAGCACACTACCCCTAGAGACCCAGTACTTC	CASSTLPLETQYF
TRBV7-2	TRBJ2-2	-	few	TGTGCCAGCAGCAATTACCGGGACTTATCCAACGGGGAGCTGTTTTTT	CASSNYRDLSNGELFF
TRBV20-1	TRBJ2-1	-	many	TGCAGTGCTAGACTGGCAGTCTCCTACAATGAGCAGTTCTTC	CSARLAVSYNEQFF
TRBV5-6	TRBJ2-1	-	few	TGTGCCAGCAGCTTACCCGGCCAGACAGACAATGAGCAGTTCTTC	CASSLPGQTDNEQFF
TRBV6-5	TRBJ2-2	-	many	TGTGCCAGCAGACGACAATGGGTTAGTGGGGAGAACACCGGGGAGCTGTTTTTT	CASRRQWVSGENTGELFF
TRBV20-1	TRBJ2-3	TRBD2	many	TGCAGTGCTAGGGGGACTAGCGGGACTCGCTACACAGATACGCAGTATTTT	CSARGTSGTRYTDTQYF
TRBV6-1	TRBJ1-1	TRBD1	many	TGTGCCAGCAGTTCCTTGGACAGGGGGACCATGAACACTGAAGCTTTCTTT	CASSSLDRGTMNTEAFF
TRBV5-6	TRBJ2-5	-	-	TGTGCCAGCAGTGTAGAGGTAGAGGGGACCCAGTACTTC	CASSVEVEGTQYF
TRBV6-2/TRBV6-3	TRBJ2-2	-	many	TGTGCCAGCAGTCCGCTAGAGATGAGTCGTGCCGGGGAGCTGTTTTTT	CASSPLEMSRAGELFF
TRBV5-1	TRBJ2-7	-	many	TGCGCCAGCAGCTTGGCAAGGGACACTGGCTCCTACGAGCAGTACTTC	CASSLARDTGSYEQYF
TRBV20-1	TRBJ2-1	-	many	TGCAGTGCCCTTTGGGGGAAGAACAATGAGCAGTTCTTC	CSALWGKNNEQFF
TRBV7-9	TRBJ2-7	-	many	TGTGCCAGCAGCCCCCCTGACTTAACCCCCTCCTACGAGCAGTACTTC	CASSPPDLTPSYEQYF
TRBV19	TRBJ1-1	TRBD1	-	TGTGCCAGTAGTATACGAGACAGGGGTACTGAAGCTTTCTTT	CASSIRDRGTEAFF
TRBV7-2	TRBJ2-7	TRBD2	many	TGTGCCAGCAGGGACCTAGCGGGGAGCTCCTACGAGCAGTACTTC	CASRDLAGSSYEQYF
TRBV20-1	TRBJ2-3	TRBD2	many	TGCAGTGCTAGAGACAGACTAGCGGCGATCACAGATACGCAGTATTTT	CSARDRLAAITDTQYF
TRBV9	TRBJ2-7	-	many	TGTGCCAGCAGCGTAGCTACATGGGCAGAACAGTACTTC	CASSVATWAEQYF
TRBV18	TRBJ1-1	-	many	TGTGCCAGCTCACCACTTTCGACTGAAGCTTTCTTT	CASSPLSTEAFF
TRBV27	TRBJ2-3	-	many	TGTGCCAGCAGTTTGCGGGACCCCAGCAGGAATACGCAGTATTTT	CASSLRDPSRNTQYF
TRBV4-3	TRBJ2-7	-	many	TGCGCCAGCAGCCCCGCCGACGGGTACGAGCAGTACTTC	CASSPADGYEQYF
TRBV3-1	TRBJ1-2	TRBD1	many	TGTGCCAGCAGCCCCATGGCAGGGGGCAACTATGGCTACACCTTC	CASSPMAGGNYGYTF
TRBV5-1	TRBJ1-6	-	many	TGCGCCAGCAGCTTGGGGGGTTCACCCCTCCACTTT	CASSLGGSPLHF
TRBV20-1	TRBJ1-6	-	-	TGCAGTGCCACCCTTTTCAGGGGAGGGGATTCAACCCTCAACTTT	CSATLFRGGDSTLNF
TRBV7-8	TRBJ1-1	-	many	TGTGCCAGCAGCCCGGTCCCCAACACTGAAGCTTTCTTT	CASSPVPNTEAFF
TRBV6-5	TRBJ2-3	TRBD2	many	TGTGCCAGCACCAAAGCGGGGGCCGCGGATACGCAGTATTTT	CASTKAGAADTQYF
TRBV20-1	TRBJ2-1	TRBD2	many	TGCAGTGCTCCTAGCGGCTTCTACAATGAGCAGTTCTTC	CSAPSGFYNEQFF
TRBV3-1	TRBJ1-6	TRBD1	many	TGTGCCAGCAGCCAAGACCCCCCAGGGGGGGATTCACCCCTCCACTTT	CASSQDPPGGDSPLHF
TRBV5-5	TRBJ1-6	-	few	TGTGCCAGCAGCTTGGAAAAGGGAGGGGCTGGGAATAATTCAACCCTCAACTTT	CASSLEKGGAGNNSTLNF
TRBV7-9	TRBJ2-7	-	few	TGTGCCAGCAGCCCGCAGACTAGTTCATCCGTCTACGAGCAGTACTTC	CASSPQTSSSVYEQYF
TRBV12-3/TRBV12-4	TRBJ1-3	-	many	TGTGCCAGCAAGGCGACAGACTCTGGAAACACCATATATTTT	CASKATDSGNTIYF
TRBV6-5	TRBJ1-1	-	many	TGTGCCAGCAGTTACTCGGGAAGGGGAGCTTTCTTT	CASSYSGRGAFF
TRBV11-2	TRBJ2-1	TRBD2	many	TGTGCCAGCAGCTTAGCGGACCGGACTAGGACGAACAATGAGCAGTTCTTC	CASSLADRTRTNNEQFF
TRBV14	TRBJ2-7	TRBD2	-	TGTGCCAGCAGCCAAGTACCCTGGGGGGGTCTTATCTACGAGCAGTACTTC	CASSQVPWGGLIYEQYF
TRBV29-1	TRBJ1-2	-	many	TGCAGCGTTGATCGGGGTAGTTATGGCTACACCTTC	CSVDRGSYGYTF
TRBV5-1	TRBJ1-1	-	many	TGCGCCAGCAGGTCGGTGGTGAACACTGAAGCTTTCTTT	CASRSVVNTEAFF
TRBV3-1	TRBJ2-2	TRBD2	few	TGTGCCAGCAGCCGAGGGACTAGCGGGAGCAATAATCCCGGGGAGCTGTTTTTT	CASSRGTSGSNNPGELFF
TRBV4-1	TRBJ2-4	TRBD2	-	TGCGCCAGCAGCCAAGGAGGTCTGGGACTAGCCTTAAAAAACATTCAGTACTTC	CASSQGGLGLALKNIQYF
TRBV20-1	TRBJ1-2	-	many	TGCAGTGCTCCATCTGAAAGGGGTGGAAATGGCTACACCTTC	CSAPSERGGNGYTF
TRBV20-1	TRBJ1-2	-	many	TGCAGTGCCGAGGCTTGGGCCAGGGGCGACTATGGCTACACCTTC	CSAEAWARGDYGYTF
TRBV6-6	TRBJ2-1	TRBD2	many	TGTGCCAGCAGTTACTCGGCAATAGCGGGAGGGGTTTACAATGAGCAGTTCTTC	CASSYSAIAGGVYNEQFF
TRBV6-6	TRBJ1-2	-	many	TGTGCCAGCCTCCCGGACCCTGGTACGACCTATGGCTACACCTTC	CASLPDPGTTYGYTF
TRBV27	TRBJ2-7	-	many	TGTGCCAGCAGTTTTACGAGTAACTCCTACGAGCAGTACTTC	CASSFTSNSYEQYF
TRBV7-2	TRBJ2-1	TRBD2	many	TGTGCCAGCAGCTTAGCGGGGGGGGCCTACAATGAGCAGTTCTTC	CASSLAGGAYNEQFF
TRBV7-2	TRBJ2-5	-	many	TGTGCCAGCAGCCAGTTCGGGGGTCGAGAGACCCAGTACTTC	CASSQFGGRETQYF
TRBV6-5	TRBJ2-2	-	many	TGTGCCAGCAGTTATAATATCGACGGGGAGCTGTTTTTT	CASSYNIDGELFF
TRBV7-6	TRBJ2-7	TRBD1	many	TGTGCCAGCAGCACACGACAGGGGCTCGAGTACGAGCAGTACTTC	CASSTRQGLEYEQYF
TRBV5-1	TRBJ1-1	-	-	TGCGCCAGCAGCTTGGATGGGGGTTTCGGTGAAGCTTTCTTT	CASSLDGGFGEAFF
TRBV20-1	TRBJ2-3	TRBD2	many	TGCAGTGCTAGCCCGCTAGCGGGGGGGCCTGGCACAGATACGCAGTATTTT	CSASPLAGGPGTDTQYF
TRBV20-1	TRBJ1-2	TRBD1	many	TGCAGTGCTTCTACCGACAGGGTTCAGCGCTACACCTTC	CSASTDRVQRYTF
TRBV7-2	TRBJ2-1	-	many	TGTGCCAGCAGCTTATCGGGGACTCCAGAGCAGTTCTTC	CASSLSGTPEQFF
TRBV5-6	TRBJ1-1	TRBD1	many	TGTGCCAGCAGCCGGGACAGGCGATTTGAAGCTTTCTTT	CASSRDRRFEAFF
TRBV10-3	TRBJ1-2	-	many	TGTGCCATCAGTGGGGAGCCGGCAGGAGGTGGCTACACCTTC	CAISGEPAGGGYTF
TRBV4-3	TRBJ2-1	TRBD1	many	TGCGCCAGCAGCCAAGATCCGGCAGGGGGCGATGAGCAGTTCTTC	CASSQDPAGGDEQFF
TRBV9	TRBJ1-1	-	many	TGTGCCAGCAGCGTAAGTAAGGAGACAGTGAACACTGAAGCTTTCTTT	CASSVSKETVNTEAFF
TRBV30	TRBJ1-4	-	few	TGTGCCTGGGAAGAATCACGAGGGGGAAAACTGTTTTTT	CAWEESRGGKLFF